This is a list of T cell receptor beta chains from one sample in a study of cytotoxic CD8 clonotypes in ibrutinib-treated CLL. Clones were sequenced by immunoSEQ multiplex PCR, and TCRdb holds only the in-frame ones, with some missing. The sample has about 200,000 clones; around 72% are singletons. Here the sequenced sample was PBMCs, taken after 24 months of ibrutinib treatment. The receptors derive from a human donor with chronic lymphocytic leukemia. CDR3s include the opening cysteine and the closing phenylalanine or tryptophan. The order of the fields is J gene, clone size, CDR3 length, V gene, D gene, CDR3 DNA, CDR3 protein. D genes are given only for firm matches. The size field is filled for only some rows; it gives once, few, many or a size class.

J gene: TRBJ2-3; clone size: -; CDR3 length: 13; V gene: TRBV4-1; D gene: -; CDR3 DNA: TGCGCCACCTCCGAGGGGAGCACAGATACGCAGTATTTT; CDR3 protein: CATSEGSTDTQYF
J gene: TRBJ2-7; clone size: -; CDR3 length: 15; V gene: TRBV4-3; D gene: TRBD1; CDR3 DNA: TGCGCCAGCAGCCGCCGCCGGGACAGTGTCTACGAGCAGTACTTC; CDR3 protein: CASSRRRDSVYEQYF
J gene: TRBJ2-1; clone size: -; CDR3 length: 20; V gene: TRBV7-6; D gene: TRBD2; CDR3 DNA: TGTGCCAGCAGCTTATTTATAGGGGGGCTAGCGGGAGCCCCGGGAGGTGAGCAGTTCTTC; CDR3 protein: CASSLFIGGLAGAPGGEQFF
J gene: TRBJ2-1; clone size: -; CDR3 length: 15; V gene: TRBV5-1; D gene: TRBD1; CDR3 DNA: TGCGCCAGCAGCTTTGGACAGGGCCCTTACAATGAGCAGTTCTTC; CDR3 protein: CASSFGQGPYNEQFF
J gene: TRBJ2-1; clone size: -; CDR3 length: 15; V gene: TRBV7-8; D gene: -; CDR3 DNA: TGTGCCAGCAGCTTGGCAGGTATGGGATCGGTTGAGCAGTTCTTC; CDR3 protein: CASSLAGMGSVEQFF
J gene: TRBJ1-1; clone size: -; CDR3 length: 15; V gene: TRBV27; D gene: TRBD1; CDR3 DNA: TGTGCCAGCAGCCCCTACGAGGGGGCTGGCACTGAAGCTTTCTTT; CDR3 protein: CASSPYEGAGTEAFF
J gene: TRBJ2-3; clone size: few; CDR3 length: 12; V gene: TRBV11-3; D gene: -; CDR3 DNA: TGTGCCAGCAGCGACGACACAGATACGCAGTATTTT; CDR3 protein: CASSDDTDTQYF
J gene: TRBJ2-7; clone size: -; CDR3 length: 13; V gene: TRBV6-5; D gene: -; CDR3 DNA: TGTGCCAGCAGTGGAAGGGGAACCTACGAGCAGTACTTC; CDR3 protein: CASSGRGTYEQYF
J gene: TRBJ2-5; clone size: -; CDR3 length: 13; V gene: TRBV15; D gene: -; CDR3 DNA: TGTGCCACCAGCGCCCGACAGTGGGAGACCCAGTACTTC; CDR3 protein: CATSARQWETQYF
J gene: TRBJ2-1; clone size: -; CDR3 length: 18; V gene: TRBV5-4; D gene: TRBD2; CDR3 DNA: TGTGCCAGCAGCCCGTTGATTCGGTCGGGACTAGAGGAAAATGAGCAGTTCTTC; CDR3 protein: CASSPLIRSGLEENEQFF
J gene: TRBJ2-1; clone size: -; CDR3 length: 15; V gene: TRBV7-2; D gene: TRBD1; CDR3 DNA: TGTGCCAGCAGCATTAGGACAGGGAATATCAATGAGCAGTTCTTC; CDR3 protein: CASSIRTGNINEQFF
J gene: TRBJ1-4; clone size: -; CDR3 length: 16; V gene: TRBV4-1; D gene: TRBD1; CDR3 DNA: TGCGCCAGCAGCCAACCCGGGACAGGGCGGGGCGAAAAACTGTTTTTT; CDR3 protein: CASSQPGTGRGEKLFF
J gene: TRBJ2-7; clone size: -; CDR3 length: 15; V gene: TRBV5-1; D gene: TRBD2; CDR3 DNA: TGCGCCAGCAGCTTGGAACTAGCGGAGACCTACGAGCAGTACTTC; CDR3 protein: CASSLELAETYEQYF
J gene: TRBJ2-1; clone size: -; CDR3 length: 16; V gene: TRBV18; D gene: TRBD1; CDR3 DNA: TGTGCCAGCTCACCCCAGGACAGGCTGGGTAGCGATGAGCAGTTCTTC; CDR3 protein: CASSPQDRLGSDEQFF
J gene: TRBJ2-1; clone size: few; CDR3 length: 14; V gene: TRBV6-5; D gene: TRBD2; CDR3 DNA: TGTGCCAGCAGCCGCGAAGTGACTAGCGGTGAGCAGTTCTTC; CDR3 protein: CASSREVTSGEQFF
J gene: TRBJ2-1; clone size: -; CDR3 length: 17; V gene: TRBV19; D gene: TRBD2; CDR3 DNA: TGTGCCAGTAGTCCGACTCTAGCGGGAGGCTCCTACAATGAGCAGTTCTTC; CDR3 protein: CASSPTLAGGSYNEQFF
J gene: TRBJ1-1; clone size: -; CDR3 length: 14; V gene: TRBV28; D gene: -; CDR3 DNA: TGTGCCAGCATAAGGGGCGGGAGGAACACTGAAGCTTTCTTT; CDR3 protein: CASIRGGRNTEAFF
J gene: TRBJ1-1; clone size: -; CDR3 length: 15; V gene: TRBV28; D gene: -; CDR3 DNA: TGTGCCAGCAGTTTAATTGCGGCAGAGAACACTGAAGCTTTCTTT; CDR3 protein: CASSLIAAENTEAFF
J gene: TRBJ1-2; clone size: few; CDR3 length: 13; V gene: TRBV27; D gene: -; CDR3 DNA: TGTGCCAGCAGATCACCGGGCCCCCGGGGCTACACCTTC; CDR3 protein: CASRSPGPRGYTF
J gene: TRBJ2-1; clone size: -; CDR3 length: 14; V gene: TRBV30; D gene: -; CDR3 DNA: TGTGCCTGGGATACCATAAGTCTCTACAATGAGCAGTTCTTC; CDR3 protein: CAWDTISLYNEQFF
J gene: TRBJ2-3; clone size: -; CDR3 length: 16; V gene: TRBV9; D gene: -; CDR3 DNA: TGTGCCAGCAGCGTATCTAGGCGGGTTGGGGCAGATACGCAGTATTTT; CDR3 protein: CASSVSRRVGADTQYF
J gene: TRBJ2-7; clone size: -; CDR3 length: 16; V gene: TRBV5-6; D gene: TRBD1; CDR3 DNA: TGTGCCAGCAGCTCGGTCGGGACAGGGGTTTCCTACGAGCAGTACTTC; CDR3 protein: CASSSVGTGVSYEQYF
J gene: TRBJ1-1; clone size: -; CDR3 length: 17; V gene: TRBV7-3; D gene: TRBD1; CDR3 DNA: TGTGCCAGCAGCTTATACCAGGGGGCATTGATGAACACTGAAGCTTTCTTT; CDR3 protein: CASSLYQGALMNTEAFF
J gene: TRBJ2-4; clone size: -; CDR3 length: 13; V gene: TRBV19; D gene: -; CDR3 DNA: TGTGCCAGTAGGGTAAGGGCGGGGAACATTCAGTACTTC; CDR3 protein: CASRVRAGNIQYF
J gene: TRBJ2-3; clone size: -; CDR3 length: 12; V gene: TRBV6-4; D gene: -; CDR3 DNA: TGTGCCAGCAGTGACCAGACAGATACGCAGTATTTT; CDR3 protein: CASSDQTDTQYF
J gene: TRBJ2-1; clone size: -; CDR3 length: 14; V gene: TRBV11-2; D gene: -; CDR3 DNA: TGTGCCAGCAGCTCCACAACTCCAGCAAATGAGCAGTTCTTC; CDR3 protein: CASSSTTPANEQFF
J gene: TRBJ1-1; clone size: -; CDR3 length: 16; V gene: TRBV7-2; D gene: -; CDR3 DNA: TGTGCCAGCAGCTTACACGTTCGTCAGGGCGACACTGAAGCTTTCTTT; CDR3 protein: CASSLHVRQGDTEAFF
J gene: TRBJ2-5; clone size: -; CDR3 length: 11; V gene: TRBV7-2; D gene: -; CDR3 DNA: TGTGCCAGCAGCTTGCAAGAGACCCAGTACTTC; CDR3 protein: CASSLQETQYF
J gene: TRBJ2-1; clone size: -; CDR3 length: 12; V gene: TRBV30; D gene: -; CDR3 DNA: TGTGCCTGGAGTCTCGGGGCAATTGAGCAGTTCTTC; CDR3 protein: CAWSLGAIEQFF
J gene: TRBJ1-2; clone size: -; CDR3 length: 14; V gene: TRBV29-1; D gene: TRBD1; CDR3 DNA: TGCAGCGTCAATGGACAGGGTTTGACCTATGGCTACACCTTC; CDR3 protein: CSVNGQGLTYGYTF
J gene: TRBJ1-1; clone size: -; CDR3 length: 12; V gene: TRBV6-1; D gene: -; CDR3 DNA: TGTGCCAGCAGTGAAGAGTGGACTGAAGCTTTCTTT; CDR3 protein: CASSEEWTEAFF
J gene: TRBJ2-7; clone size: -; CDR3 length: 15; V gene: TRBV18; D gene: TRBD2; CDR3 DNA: TGTGCCAGCTCACCAGGACTAGCGGGAGGTTACGAGCAGTACTTC; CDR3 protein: CASSPGLAGGYEQYF
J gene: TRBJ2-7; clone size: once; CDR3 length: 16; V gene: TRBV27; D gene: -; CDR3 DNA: TGTGCCAGCAGTAGGGGGGCGAAGGCAAACGCCTACGAGCAGTACTTC; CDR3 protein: CASSRGAKANAYEQYF
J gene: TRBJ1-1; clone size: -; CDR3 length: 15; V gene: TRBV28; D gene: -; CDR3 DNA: TGTGCCAGCAGTTTATATGCAGGGGCGGTCACTGAAGCTTTCTTT; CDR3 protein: CASSLYAGAVTEAFF
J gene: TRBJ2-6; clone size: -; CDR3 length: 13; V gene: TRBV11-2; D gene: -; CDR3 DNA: TGTGCCAGCAGCTTAGCTGGGGCCAACGTCCTGACTTTC; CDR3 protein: CASSLAGANVLTF